This paragraph reports one TCR beta chain. Its antigen is undetermined. These data belong to a study of CD8 T cells in Susac syndrome. Study-wide findings and caveats: An acknowledgment was made by the study that its TCR sequencing and HLA analysis involved relatively few individuals.

CD8+ and CD4+ T cells were negatively isolated; TEMRA cells were FACS-enriched. V was cut by 0 bases and J by 8 bases, with 8 bases left in between. Germline CDR1 and CDR2: LGHDT and YNNKEL (reference sequence). The CDR3 is made up of 12 amino acids. Random hexamers primed reverse transcription of 0.5 to 1 ug RNA. The immunoSEQ assay covered 54 Vbeta and 13 Jbeta segments for CDR3. TCRdb analysed the immunoSEQ multiplex PCR reads with MiXCR anew, one entry per CDR3 protein. The table shows fewer than 200,000 distinct CDR3 sequences, with roughly 96% occurring only once. Input material: CD8+ T cells from PBMCs. The chain is built from TRBV3-1 and TRBJ2-7, with D perhaps TRBD1 or TRBD2 (5 bases each). The receptor was isolated from a human donor with multiple sclerosis. The CDR3 region is CASSQDWGKQYF. CDR3 nucleotide sequence: TGTGCCAGCAGCCAAGATTGGGGGAAGCAGTACTTC.